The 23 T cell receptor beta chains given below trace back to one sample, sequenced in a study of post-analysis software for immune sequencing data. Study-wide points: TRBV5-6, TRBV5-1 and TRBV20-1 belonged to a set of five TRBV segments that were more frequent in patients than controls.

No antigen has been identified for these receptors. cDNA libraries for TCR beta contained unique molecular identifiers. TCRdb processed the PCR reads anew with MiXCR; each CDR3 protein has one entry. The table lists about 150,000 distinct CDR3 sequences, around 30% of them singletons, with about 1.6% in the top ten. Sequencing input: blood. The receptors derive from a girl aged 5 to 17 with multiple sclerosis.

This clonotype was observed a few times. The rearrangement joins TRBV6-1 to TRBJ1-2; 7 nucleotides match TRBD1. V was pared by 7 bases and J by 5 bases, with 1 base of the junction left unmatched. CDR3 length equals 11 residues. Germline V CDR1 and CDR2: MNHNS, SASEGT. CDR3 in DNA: TGTGCCAGCACGACAGGGTATGGCTACACCTTC. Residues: CASTTGYGYTF.

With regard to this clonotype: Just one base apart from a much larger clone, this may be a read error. This CDR3 reads CASSQYLLGRLEETQYF. The CDR3 DNA is TGCGCCAGCAGCCAGTACCTATTAGGGAGGTTGGAAGAGACCCAGTACTTC. The rearrangement uses TRBV4-1 and TRBJ2-5; maybe TRBD2 (6 bases). CDR1 and CDR2 (germline): MGHRA, YSYEKL. The V gene lost 3 bases and the J gene lost 3 bases, with 20 bases spanning the gap. This CDR3 spans 17 amino acids.

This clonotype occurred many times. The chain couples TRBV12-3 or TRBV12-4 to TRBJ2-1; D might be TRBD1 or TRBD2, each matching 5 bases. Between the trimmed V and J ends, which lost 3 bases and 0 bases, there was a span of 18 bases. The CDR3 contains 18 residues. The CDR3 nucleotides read TGTGCCAGCAGTTTGGTGTGGGGGACGATGAGCTCCTACAATGAGCAGTTCTTC. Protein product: CASSLVWGTMSSYNEQFF.

The CDR3 sequence is CSARDRNSGNTIYF. The CDR3 DNA reads TGCAGTGCTAGAGACAGAAACTCTGGAAACACCATATATTTT. The gene calls are TRBV20-1 and TRBJ1-3; no clear D gene. The germline gives CDR1 DFQATT, CDR2 SNEGSKA (reference sequence). Deletions cut 0 bases from V and 0 bases from J, with 6 bases between. The CDR3 runs to 14 residues.

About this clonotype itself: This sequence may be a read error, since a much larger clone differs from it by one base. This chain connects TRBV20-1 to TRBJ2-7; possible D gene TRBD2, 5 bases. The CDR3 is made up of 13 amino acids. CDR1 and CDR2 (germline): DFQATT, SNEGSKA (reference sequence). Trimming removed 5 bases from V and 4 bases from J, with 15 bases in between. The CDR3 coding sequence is TGCAGTGCTGGCCTAGGCGGGTTTTACGAGCAGTACTTC. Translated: CSAGLGGFYEQYF.

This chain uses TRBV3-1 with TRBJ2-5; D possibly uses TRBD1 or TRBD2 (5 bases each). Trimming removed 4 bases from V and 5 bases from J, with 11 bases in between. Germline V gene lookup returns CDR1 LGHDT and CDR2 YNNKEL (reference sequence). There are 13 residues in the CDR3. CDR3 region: CASSPYEGETQYF. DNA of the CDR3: TGTGCCAGCAGCCCCTACGAGGGGGAGACCCAGTACTTC.

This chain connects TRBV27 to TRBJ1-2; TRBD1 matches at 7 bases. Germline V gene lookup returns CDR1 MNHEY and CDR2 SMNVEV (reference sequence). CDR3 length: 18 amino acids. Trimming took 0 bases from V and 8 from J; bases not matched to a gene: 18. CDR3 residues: CASSLSGTGAGIGLGYTF. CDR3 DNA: TGTGCCAGCAGTTTATCGGGAACAGGGGCCGGGATCGGACTAGGCTACACCTTC.

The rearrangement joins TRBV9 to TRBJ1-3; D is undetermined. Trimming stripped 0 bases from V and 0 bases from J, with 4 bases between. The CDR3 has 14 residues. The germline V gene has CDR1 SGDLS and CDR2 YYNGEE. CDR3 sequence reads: CASSVDSSGNTIYF. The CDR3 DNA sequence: TGTGCCAGCAGCGTAGACAGCTCTGGAAACACCATATATTTT.

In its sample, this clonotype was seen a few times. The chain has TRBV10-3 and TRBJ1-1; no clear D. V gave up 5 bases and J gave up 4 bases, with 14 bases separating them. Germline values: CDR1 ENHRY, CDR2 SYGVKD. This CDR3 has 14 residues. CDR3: CAISLRGAGTEAFF. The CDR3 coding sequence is TGTGCCATCAGTTTGCGGGGTGCGGGCACTGAAGCTTTCTTT.

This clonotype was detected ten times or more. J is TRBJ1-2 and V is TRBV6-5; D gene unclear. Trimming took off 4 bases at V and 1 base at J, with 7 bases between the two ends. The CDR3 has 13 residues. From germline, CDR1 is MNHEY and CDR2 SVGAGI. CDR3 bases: TGTGCCAGCAGTTTCGGATTTAACTATGGCTACACCTTC. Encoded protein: CASSFGFNYGYTF.

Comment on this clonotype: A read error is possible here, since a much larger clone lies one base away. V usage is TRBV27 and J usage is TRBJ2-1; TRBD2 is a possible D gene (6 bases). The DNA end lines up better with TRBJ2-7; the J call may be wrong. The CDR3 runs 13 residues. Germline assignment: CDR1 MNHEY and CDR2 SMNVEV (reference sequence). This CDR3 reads CASSLAGYNEQYF. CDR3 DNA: TGTGCCAGCAGTTTAGCGGGGTACAATGAGCAGTACTTC.

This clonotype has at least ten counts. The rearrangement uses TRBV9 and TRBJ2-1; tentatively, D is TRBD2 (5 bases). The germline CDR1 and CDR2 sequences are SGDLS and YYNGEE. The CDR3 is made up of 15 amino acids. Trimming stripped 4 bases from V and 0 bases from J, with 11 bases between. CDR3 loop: CASSRNGDSYNEQFF. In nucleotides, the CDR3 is TGTGCCAGCAGCCGAAACGGGGACTCCTACAATGAGCAGTTCTTC.

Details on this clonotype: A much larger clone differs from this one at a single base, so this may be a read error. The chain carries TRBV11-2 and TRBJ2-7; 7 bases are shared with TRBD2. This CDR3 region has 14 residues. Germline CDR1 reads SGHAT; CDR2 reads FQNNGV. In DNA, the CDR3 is TGTGCCAGCAACTTAGGACTAGTGTACTACGAGCAGTACTTC. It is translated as CASNLGLVYYEQYF.

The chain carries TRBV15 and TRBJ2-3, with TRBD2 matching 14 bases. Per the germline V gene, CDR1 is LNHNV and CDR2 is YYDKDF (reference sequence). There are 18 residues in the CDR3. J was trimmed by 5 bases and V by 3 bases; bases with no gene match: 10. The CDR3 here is CATSRAIPGLAGEDTQYF. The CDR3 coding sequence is TGTGCCACCAGCAGGGCTATTCCGGGACTAGCGGGGGAAGATACGCAGTATTTT.

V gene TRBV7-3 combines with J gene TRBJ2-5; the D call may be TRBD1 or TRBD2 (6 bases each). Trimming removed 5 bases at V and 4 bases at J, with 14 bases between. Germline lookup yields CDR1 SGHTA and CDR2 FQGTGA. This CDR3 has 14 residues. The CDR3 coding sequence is TGTGCCAGCAGCCCGACTACGGGGGCAGAGACCCAGTACTTC. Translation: CASSPTTGAETQYF.

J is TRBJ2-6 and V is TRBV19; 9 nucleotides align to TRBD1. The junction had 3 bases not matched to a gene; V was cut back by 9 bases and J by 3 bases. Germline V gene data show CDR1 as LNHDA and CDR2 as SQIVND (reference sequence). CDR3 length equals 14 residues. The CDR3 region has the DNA TGTGCCAGCACGGGACAGGGTGGGGCCAACGTCCTGACTTTC. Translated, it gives CASTGQGGANVLTF.

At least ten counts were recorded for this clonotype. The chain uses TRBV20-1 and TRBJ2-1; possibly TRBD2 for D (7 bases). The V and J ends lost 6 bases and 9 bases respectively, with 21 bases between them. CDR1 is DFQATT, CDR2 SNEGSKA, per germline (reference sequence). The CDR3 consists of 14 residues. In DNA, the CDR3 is TGCAGTGCCTCGCGGGGGCACGGCGGGGTTGAGCAGTTCTTC. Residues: CSASRGHGGVEQFF.

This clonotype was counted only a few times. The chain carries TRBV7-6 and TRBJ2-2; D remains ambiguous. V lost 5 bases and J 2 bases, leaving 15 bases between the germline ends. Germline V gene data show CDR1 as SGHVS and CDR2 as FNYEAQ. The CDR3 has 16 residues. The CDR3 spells CASSPGHHQNTGELFF. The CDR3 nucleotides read TGTGCCAGCAGCCCCGGTCACCACCAAAACACCGGGGAGCTGTTTTTT.

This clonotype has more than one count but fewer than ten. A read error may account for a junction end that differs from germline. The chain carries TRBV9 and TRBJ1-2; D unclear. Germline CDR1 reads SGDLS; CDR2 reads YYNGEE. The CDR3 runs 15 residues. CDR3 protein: CAGSGEQRAPYGYTF. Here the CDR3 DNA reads TGTGCCGGCAGCGGAGAGCAACGGGCGCCCTATGGCTACACCTTC. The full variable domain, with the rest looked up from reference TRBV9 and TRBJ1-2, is DSGVTQTPKHLITATGQRVTLRCSPRSGDLSVYWYQQSLDQGLQFLIQYYNGEERAKGNILERFSAQQFPDLHSELNLSSLELGDSALYFCAGSGEQRAPYGYTFGSGTRLTVV.

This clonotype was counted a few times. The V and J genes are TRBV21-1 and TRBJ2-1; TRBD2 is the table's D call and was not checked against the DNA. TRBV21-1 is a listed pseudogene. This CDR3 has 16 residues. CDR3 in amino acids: CASSNELAVSYNEQFF. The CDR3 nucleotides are TGTGCCAGCAGCAACGAACTAGCGGTCTCCTACAATGAGCAGTTCTTC.

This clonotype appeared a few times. In DNA, the CDR3 is TGCAGTGCTAGAGGGGCTAGCGGGAACTCTGGGGCCAACGTCCTGACTTTC. Amino acids: CSARGASGNSGANVLTF. The chain carries TRBV20-1 and TRBJ2-6; 9 positions match TRBD2. Germline CDR1 DFQATT, CDR2 SNEGSKA (reference sequence). Trimming at V came to 1 base and at J to 0 bases, leaving 4 bases not matched to a gene. This CDR3 is 17 amino acids long.

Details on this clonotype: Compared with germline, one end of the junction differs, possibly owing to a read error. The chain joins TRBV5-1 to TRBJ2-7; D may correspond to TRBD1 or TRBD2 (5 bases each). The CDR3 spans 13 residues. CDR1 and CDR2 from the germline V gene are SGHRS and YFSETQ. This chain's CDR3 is CASSWTGTYGQYF. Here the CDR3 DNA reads TGCGCCAGCAGCTGGACGGGGACCTACGGGCAGTACTTC.

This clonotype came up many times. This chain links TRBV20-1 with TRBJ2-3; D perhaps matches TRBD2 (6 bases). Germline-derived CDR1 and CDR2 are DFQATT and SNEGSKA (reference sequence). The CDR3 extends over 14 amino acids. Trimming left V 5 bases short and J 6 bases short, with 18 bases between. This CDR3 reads CSAAGGLGADTQYF. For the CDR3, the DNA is TGCAGTGCTGCCGGGGGTTTAGGAGCTGATACGCAGTATTTT.